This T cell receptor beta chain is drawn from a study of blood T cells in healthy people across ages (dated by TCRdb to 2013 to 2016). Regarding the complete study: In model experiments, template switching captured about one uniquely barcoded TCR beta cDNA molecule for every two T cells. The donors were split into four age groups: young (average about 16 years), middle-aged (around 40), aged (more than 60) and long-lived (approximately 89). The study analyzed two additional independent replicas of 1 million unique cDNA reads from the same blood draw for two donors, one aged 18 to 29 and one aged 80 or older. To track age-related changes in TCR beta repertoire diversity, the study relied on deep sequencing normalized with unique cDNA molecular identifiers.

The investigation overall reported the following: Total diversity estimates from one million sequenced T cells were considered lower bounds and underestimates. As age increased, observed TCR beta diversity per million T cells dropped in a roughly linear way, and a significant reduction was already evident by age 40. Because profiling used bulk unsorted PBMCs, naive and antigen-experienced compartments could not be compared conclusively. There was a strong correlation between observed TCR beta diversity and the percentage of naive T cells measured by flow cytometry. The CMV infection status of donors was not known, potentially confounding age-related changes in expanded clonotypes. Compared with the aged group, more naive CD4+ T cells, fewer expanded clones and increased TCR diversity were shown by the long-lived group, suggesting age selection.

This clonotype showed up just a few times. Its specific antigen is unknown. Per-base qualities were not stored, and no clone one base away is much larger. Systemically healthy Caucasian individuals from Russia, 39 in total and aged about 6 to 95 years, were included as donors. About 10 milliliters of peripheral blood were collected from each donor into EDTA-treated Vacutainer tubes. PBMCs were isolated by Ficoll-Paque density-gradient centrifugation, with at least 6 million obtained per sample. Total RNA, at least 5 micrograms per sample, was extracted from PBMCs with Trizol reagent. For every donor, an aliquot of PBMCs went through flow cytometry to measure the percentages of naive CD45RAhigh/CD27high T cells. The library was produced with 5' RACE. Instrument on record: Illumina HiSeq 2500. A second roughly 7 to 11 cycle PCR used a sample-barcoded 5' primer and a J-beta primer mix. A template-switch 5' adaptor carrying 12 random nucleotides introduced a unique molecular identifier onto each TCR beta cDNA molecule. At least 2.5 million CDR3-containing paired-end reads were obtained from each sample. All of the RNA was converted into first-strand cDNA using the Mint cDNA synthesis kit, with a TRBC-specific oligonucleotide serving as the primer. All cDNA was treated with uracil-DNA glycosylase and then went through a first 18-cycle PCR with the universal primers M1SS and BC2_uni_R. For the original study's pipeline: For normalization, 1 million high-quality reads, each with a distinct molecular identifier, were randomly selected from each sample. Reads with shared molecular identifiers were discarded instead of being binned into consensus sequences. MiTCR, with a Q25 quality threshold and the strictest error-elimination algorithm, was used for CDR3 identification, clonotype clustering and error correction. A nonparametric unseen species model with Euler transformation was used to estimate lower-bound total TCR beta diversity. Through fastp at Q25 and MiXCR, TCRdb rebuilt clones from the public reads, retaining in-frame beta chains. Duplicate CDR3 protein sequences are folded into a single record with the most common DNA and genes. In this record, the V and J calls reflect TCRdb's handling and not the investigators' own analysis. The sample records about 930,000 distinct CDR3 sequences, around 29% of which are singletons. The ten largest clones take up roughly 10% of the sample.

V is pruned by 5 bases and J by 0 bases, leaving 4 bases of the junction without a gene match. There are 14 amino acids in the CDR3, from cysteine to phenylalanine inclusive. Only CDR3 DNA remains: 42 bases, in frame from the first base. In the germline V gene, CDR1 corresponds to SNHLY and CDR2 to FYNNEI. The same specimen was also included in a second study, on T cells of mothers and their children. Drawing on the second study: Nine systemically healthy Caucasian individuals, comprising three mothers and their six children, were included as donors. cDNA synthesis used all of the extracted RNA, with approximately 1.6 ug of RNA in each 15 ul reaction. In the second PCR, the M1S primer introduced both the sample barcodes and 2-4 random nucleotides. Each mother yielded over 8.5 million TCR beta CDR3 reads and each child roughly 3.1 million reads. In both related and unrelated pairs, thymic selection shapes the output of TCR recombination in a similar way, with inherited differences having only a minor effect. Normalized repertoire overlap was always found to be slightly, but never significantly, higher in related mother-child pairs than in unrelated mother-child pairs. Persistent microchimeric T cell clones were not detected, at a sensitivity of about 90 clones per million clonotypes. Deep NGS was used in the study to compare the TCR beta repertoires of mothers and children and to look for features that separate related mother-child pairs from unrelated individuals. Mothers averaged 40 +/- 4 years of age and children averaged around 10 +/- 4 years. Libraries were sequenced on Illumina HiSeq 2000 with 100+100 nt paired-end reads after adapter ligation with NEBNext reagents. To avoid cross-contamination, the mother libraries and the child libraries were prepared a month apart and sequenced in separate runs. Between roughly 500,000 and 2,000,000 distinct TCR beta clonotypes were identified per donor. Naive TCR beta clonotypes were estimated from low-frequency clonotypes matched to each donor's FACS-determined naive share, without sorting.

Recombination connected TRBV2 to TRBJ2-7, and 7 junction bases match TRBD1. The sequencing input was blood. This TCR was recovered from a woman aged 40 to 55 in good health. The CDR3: CASSRDSNSYEQYF. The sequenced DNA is TGTGCCAGCAGTCGGGACAGTAACTCCTACGAGCAGTACTTC.